This T cell receptor beta chain originates from a study of memory CD4+ T cells and cytomegalovirus serostatus. Single viable CD3+CD4+CD8-CD45RO+ cells were sorted as the memory CD4+ T cells. Clones were read by immunoSEQ multiplex PCR, and TCRdb kept only the in-frame ones, dropping some. The table shows 80,000 to 100,000 clones, with under 90% occurring only once. This CDR3 has 15 residues. V lost 5 bases and J 4 bases, leaving 18 bases between the germline ends. CDR1 is SGHDT, CDR2 YYEEEE, per germline. The receptor's source is an adult in good health and CMV-seropositive. The sequencing input was memory CD4+ T cells from blood. The chain has TRBV5-6 and TRBJ2-5; tentatively, D is TRBD2 (7 bases). CDR3 sequence: CASRPGGGSGETQYF. CDR3 bases: TGTGCCAGCAGACCCGGCGGGGGCAGCGGAGAGACCCAGTACTTC.